The clone carrying this T cell receptor beta chain was recorded a few times. These data originate in a study of shared clonotypes between healthy human individuals. This CDR3 is 13 amino acids long. Germline CDR1 and CDR2: SGHVS and FNYEAQ. With 5 bases removed from V and 6 bases from J, the gap between germline ends came to 14 bases. In the study's own analysis: ImmunoSEQ output lacked quality scores and full-length reads, limiting matched filtering. Generated by immunoSEQ multiplex PCR, the TCRdb table keeps only in-frame clones and is missing some. V, J and clone size were drawn from that table, and D and trimming were deduced from the DNA. There are hundreds of thousands of clones in the sample; roughly 80% occur only once, and roughly an eighth lies in the top ten.

This clonotype was obtained from a woman aged 40 to 49 in good health. Some clones in this sample may be carry-over from other donors' samples. The gene calls are TRBV7-6 and TRBJ2-7; D not resolved. The sequenced sample consisted of PBMCs. The CDR3 protein is CASSLVDRPEQYF. DNA of the CDR3: TGTGCCAGCAGCCTTGTTGACCGGCCCGAGCAGTACTTC.